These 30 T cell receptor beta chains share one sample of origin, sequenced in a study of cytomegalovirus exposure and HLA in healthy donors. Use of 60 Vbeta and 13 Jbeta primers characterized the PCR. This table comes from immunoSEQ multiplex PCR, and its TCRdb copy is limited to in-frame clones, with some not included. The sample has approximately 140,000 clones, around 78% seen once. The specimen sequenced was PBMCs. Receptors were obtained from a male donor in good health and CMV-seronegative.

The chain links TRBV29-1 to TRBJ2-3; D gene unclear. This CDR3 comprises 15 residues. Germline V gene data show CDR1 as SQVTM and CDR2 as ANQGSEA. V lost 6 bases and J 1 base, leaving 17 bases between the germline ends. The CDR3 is CSVPTGRVRTDTQYF. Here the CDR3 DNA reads TGCAGCGTCCCTACCGGTCGGGTGCGCACAGATACGCAGTATTTT.

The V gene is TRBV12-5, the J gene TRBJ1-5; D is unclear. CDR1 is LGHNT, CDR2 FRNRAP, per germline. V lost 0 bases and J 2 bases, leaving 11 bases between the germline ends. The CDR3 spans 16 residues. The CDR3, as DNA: TGTGCTAGTGGTTTGGTACTTATGAGGGGCAATCAGCCCCAGCATTTT. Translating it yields CASGLVLMRGNQPQHF.

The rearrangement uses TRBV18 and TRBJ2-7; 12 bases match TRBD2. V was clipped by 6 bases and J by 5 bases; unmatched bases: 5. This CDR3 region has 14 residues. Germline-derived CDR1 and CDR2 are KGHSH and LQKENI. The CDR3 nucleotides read TGTGCCAGCTCGCAGGGACTAGCGGGCCACGAGCAGTACTTC. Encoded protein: CASSQGLAGHEQYF.

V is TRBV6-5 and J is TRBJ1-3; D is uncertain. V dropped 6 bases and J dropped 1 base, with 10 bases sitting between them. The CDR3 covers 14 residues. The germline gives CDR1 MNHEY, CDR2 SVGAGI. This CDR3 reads CASRPDYSGNTIYF. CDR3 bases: TGTGCCAGCAGGCCGGACTATTCTGGAAACACCATATATTTT.

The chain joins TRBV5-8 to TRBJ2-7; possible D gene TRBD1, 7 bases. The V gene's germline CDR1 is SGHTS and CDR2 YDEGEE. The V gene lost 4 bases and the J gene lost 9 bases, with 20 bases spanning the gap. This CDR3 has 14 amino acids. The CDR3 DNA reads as TGTGCCAGCAGCCCTCAGGGGGGACTCGGCCCGCAGTACTTC. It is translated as CASSPQGGLGPQYF. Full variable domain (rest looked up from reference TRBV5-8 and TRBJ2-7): EAGVTQSPTHLIKTRGQQATLRCSPISGHTSVYWYQQALGLGLQFLLWYDEGEERNRGNFPPRFSGRQFPNYSSELNVNALELEDSALYLCASSPQGGLGPQYFGPGTRLTVT.

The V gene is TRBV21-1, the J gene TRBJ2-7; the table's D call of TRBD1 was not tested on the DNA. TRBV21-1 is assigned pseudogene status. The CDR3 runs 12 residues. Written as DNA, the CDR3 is TGTGCCAGCAGCAAAGCACACTACGAGCAGTACTTC. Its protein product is CASSKAHYEQYF.

The CDR3 is CASSQGGGTGLYEQYF. In nucleotides, the CDR3 is TGTGCCAGCAGCCAAGGAGGCGGGACAGGGCTATACGAGCAGTACTTC. The J gene is TRBJ2-7, the V gene TRBV4-2; 9 bases are a match to TRBD1. Losses at the gene ends were 1 base for V and 4 bases for J; bases not matched to a gene: 8. Germline CDR1 is LGHNA and CDR2 is YNFKEQ. This CDR3 contains 16 residues.

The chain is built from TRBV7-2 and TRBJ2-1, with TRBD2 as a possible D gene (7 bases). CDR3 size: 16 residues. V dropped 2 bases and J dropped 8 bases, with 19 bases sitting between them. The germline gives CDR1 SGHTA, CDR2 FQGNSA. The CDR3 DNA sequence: TGTGCCAGCAGCTTACGGGGAGGGGGGTTGGGGGATGAGCAGTTCTTC. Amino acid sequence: CASSLRGGGLGDEQFF.

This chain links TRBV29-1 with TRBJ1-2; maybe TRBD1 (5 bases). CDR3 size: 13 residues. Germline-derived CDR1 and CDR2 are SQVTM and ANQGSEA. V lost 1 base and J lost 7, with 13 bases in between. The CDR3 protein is CSVEVGQGVGYTF. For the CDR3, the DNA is TGCAGCGTTGAAGTTGGGCAGGGTGTTGGCTACACCTTC.

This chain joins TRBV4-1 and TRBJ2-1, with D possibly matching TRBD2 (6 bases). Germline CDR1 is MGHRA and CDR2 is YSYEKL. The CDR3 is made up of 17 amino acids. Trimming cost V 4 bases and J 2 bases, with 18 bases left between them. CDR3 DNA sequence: TGCGCCAGCAGCCTTGCTGAAGGAGCGGGCCCCTACAATGAGCAGTTCTTC. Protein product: CASSLAEGAGPYNEQFF.

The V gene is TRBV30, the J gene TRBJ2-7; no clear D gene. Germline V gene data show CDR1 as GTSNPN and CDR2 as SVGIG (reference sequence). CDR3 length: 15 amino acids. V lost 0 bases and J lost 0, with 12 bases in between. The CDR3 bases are TGTGCCTGGAGTGTACCCGGAGCGAACTCCTACGAGCAGTACTTC. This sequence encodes CAWSVPGANSYEQYF.

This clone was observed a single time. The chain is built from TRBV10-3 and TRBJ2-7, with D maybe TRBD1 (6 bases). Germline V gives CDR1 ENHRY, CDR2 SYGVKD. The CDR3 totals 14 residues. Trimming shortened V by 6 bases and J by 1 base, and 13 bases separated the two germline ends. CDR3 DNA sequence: TGTGCCATCAGGAGGACAGCACAATCCTACGAGCAGTACTTC. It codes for CAIRRTAQSYEQYF.

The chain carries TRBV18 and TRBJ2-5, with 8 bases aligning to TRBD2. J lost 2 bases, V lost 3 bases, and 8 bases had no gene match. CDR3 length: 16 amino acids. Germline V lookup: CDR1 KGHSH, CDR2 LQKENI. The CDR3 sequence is CASSPNRASGQETQYF. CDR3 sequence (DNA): TGTGCCAGCTCACCTAACAGAGCTAGCGGGCAAGAGACCCAGTACTTC. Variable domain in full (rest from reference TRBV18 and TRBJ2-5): NAGVMQNPRHLVRRRGQEARLRCSPMKGHSHVYWYRQLPEEGLKFMVYLQKENIIDESGMPKERFSAEFPKEGPSILRIQQVVRGDSAAYFCASSPNRASGQETQYFGPGTRLLVL.

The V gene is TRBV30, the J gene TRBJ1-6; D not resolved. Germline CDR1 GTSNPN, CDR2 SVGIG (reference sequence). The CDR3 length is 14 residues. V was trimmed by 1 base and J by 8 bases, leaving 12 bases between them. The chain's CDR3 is CAWSEQIGDSPLHF. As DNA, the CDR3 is TGTGCCTGGAGTGAACAGATCGGTGATTCACCCCTCCACTTT.

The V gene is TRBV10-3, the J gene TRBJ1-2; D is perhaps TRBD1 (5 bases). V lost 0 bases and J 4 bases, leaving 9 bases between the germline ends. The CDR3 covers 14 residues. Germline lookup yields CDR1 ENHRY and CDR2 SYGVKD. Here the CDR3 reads CAISESVRAYGYTF. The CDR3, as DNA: TGTGCCATCAGTGAGTCAGTCAGGGCCTATGGCTACACCTTC.

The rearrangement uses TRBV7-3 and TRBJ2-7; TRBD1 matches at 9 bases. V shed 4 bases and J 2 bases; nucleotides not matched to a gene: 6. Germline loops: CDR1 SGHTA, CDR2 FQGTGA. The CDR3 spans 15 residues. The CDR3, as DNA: TGTGCCAGCAGCTCACGGACAGGGGAACCCTACGAGCAGTACTTC. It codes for CASSSRTGEPYEQYF. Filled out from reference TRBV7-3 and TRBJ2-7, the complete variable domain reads GAGVSQTPSNKVTEKGKYVELRCDPISGHTALYWYRQSLGQGPEFLIYFQGTGAADDSGLPNDRFFAVRPEGSVSTLKIQRTERGDSAVYLCASSSRTGEPYEQYFGPGTRLTVT.

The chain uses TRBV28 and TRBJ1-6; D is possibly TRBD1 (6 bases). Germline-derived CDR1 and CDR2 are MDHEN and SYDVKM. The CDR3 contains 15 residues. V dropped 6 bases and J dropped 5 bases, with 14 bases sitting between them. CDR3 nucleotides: TGTGCCAGCAGCCGTAGTGACAGGCATAATTCACCCCTCCACTTT. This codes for CASSRSDRHNSPLHF.

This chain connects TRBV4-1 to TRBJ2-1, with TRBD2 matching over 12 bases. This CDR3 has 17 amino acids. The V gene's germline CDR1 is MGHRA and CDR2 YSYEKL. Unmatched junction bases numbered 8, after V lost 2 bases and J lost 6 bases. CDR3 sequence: CASSQREAGLAGNEQFF. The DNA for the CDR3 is TGCGCCAGCAGCCAACGGGAGGCGGGACTAGCGGGCAATGAGCAGTTCTTC.

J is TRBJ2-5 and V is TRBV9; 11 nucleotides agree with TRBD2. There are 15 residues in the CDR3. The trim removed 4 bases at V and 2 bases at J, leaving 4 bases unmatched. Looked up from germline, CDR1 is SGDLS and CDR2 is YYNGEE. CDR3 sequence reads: CASSWTSGPQETQYF. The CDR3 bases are TGTGCCAGCAGCTGGACTAGCGGGCCTCAAGAGACCCAGTACTTC.

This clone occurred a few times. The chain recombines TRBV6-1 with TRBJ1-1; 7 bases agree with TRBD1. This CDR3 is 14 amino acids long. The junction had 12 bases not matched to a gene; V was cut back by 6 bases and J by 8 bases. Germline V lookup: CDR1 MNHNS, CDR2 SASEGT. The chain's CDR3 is CASSATGMGSEAFF. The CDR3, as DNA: TGTGCCAGCAGCGCGACAGGGATGGGCTCAGAAGCTTTCTTT.

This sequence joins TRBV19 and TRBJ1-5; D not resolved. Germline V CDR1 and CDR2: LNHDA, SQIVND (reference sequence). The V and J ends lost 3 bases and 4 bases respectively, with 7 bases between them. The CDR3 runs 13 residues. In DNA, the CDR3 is TGTGCCAGTAGTATCTCACTAAATCAGCCCCAGCATTTT. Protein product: CASSISLNQPQHF.

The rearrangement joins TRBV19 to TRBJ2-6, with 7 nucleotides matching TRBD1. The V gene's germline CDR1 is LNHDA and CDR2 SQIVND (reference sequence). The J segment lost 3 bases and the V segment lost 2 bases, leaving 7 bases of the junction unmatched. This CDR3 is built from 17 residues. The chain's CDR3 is CASSIRGGASGANVLTF. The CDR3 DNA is TGTGCCAGTAGTATACGAGGGGGCGCAAGTGGGGCCAACGTCCTGACTTTC.

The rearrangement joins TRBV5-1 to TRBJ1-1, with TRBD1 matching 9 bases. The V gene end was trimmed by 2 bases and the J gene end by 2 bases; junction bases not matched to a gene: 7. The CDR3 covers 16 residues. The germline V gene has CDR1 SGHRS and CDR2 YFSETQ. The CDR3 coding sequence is TGCGCCAGCAGCTTCTCCGGACAGGGGTCTAACACTGAAGCTTTCTTT. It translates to CASSFSGQGSNTEAFF.

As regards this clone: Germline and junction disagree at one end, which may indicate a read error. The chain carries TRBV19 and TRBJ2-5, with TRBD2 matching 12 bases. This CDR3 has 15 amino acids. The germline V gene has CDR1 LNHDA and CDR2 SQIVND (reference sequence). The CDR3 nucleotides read TGTTCCAGTAGGGCTAGCGGGGGGGCAAGAGAGACCCAGTACTTC. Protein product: CSSRASGGARETQYF.

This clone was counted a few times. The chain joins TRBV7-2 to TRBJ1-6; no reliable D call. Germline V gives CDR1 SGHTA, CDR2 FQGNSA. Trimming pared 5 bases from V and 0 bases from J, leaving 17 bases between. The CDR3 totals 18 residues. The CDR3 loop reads CASSPKSVPTSYNSPLHF. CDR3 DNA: TGTGCCAGCAGCCCCAAGTCCGTTCCTACCTCCTATAATTCACCCCTCCACTTT. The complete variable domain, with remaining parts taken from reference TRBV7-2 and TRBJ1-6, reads GAGVSQSPSNKVTEKGKDVELRCDPISGHTALYWYRQSLGQGLEFLIYFQGNSAPDKSGLPSDRFSAERTGGSVSTLTIQRTQQEDSAVYLCASSPKSVPTSYNSPLHFGNGTRLTVT.

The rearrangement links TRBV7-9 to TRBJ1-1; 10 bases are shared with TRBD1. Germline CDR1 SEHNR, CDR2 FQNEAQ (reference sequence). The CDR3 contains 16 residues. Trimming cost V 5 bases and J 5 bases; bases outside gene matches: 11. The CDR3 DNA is TGTGCCAGCAGCGATAAAACGGGACAGGGGATAACTGAAGCTTTCTTT. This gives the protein CASSDKTGQGITEAFF.

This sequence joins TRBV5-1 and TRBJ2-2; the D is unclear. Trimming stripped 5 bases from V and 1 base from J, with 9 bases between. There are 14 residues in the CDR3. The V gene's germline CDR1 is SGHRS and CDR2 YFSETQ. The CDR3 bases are TGCGCCAGCAGTCTCCTAAAGAACACCGGGGAGCTGTTTTTT. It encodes CASSLLKNTGELFF. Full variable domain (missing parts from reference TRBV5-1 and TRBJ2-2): KAGVTQTPRYLIKTRGQQVTLSCSPISGHRSVSWYQQTPGQGLQFLFEYFSETQRNKGNFPGRFSGRQFSNSRSEMNVSTLELGDSALYLCASSLLKNTGELFFGEGSRLTVL.

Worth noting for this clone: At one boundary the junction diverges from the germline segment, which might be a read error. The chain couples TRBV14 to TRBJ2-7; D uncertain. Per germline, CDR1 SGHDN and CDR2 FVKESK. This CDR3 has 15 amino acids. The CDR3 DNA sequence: TGTCCCAGCAGCCAAGATCCATCACCCTCAGACGAGCAGTACTTC. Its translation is CPSSQDPSPSDEQYF.

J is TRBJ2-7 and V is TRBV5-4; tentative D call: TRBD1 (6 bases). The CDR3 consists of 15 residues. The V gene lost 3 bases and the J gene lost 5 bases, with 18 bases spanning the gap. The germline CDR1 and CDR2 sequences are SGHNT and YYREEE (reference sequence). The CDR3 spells CASSWVNRDPHEQYF. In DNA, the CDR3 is TGTGCCAGCAGCTGGGTGAACAGGGATCCCCACGAGCAGTACTTC.

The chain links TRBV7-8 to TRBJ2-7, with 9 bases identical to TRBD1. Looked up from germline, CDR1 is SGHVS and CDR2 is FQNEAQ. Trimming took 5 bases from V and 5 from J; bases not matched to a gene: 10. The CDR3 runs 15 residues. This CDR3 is CASSRRTGVGNEQYF. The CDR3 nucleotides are TGTGCCAGCAGCCGACGGACAGGGGTAGGCAACGAGCAGTACTTC.